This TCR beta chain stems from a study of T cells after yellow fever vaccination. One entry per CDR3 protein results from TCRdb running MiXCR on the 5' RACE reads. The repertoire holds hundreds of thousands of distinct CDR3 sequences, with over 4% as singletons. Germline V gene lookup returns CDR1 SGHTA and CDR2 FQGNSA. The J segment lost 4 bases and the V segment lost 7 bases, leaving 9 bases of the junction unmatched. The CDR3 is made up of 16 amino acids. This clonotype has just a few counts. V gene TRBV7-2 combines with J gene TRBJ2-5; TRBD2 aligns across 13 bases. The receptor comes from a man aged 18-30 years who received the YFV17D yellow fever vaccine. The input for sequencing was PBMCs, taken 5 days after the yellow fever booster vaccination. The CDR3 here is CASKLAGGPGGETQYF. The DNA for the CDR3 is TGTGCCAGCAAACTAGCGGGGGGGCCAGGCGGAGAGACCCAGTACTTC.